The T cell receptor (beta chain) described here comes from a study of blood T cell repertoires in COVID-19. Study overall: Collection of acute and convalescent COVID-19 samples took place in the United States, Italy and Spain.

This CDR3 is built from 15 residues. CDR1 MNHNY and CDR2 SVGAGI come from the germline V gene (reference sequence). V shed 6 bases and J shed 5 bases, with 17 bases lying between them. Original processing notes: Scientists estimated how many nucleated cells there were by amplifying reference gene primers. Sequencing was performed with immunoSEQ multiplex PCR; in TCRdb, only in-frame clones are kept and a portion is missing. V, J and clone size are taken as reported in that table, and D and trimming were inferred from the DNA itself. The sample lists about 160,000 clones; 80% to 90% were seen once. This clonotype originated in a middle-aged man with acute or convalescent COVID-19. This chain joins TRBV6-6 and TRBJ2-1; a possible D gene is TRBD1 (6 bases). Sequencing input: peripheral blood. Written as DNA, the CDR3 is TGTGCCAGCAGCCAGGGGTGGGGGAAGCACAATGAGCAGTTCTTC. Its translation: CASSQGWGKHNEQFF.